A selection of T cell receptor beta chains follows, all from one sample in a study of blood T cell repertoires in COVID-19. The assay was immunoSEQ multiplex PCR, and TCRdb's table has in-frame clones only and misses some. There are about 82,000 clones in the sample; 70% to 90% occur only once, and more than 15% lies in the top ten. Sequencing was carried out using peripheral blood. These receptor sequences come from a man older than 75 with active or convalescent COVID-19. Both conserved end residues are part of each CDR3. Each record gives: V gene, D gene, J gene, CDR3 length, clone size, CDR3 DNA, CDR3 protein. D genes are given only for firm matches. Clone sizes are given selectively: once, few, many, or a class where the clone is expanded.

>TRBV7-9|TRBD2|TRBJ2-5|16|NA
TGTGCCAGCAGCTTTCGCTCGGGGGGACTCCAAGAGACCCAGTACTTC
CASSFRSGGLQETQYF
>TRBV9|TRBD2|TRBJ2-1|16|NA
TGTGCCAGCAGCGTTAGATCTAGCGGGAGCATTGATGAGCAGTTCTTC
CASSVRSSGSIDEQFF
>TRBV30|NA|TRBJ1-3|15|NA
TGTGCCTGGAGTGTCGAGGATTACTCTGGAAACACCATATATTTT
CAWSVEDYSGNTIYF
>TRBV5-1|TRBD1|TRBJ2-2|15|NA
TGCGCCAGCAGCTTCGGGACAGGGGGCTCCGGGGAGCTGTTTTTT
CASSFGTGGSGELFF
>TRBV6-5|TRBD2|TRBJ2-3|14|NA
TGTGCCAGCGGTCGGCGGGAGGGCCGCGATACGCAGTATTTT
CASGRREGRDTQYF
>TRBV6-5|TRBD2|TRBJ2-2|11|NA
TGTGCCAGCAGTTGGGGGGGTGAGCTGTTTTTT
CASSWGGELFF
>TRBV7-9|TRBD2|TRBJ2-2|16|NA
TGTGCCAGCAGCGACGGACTAGCGGGAGGGTTCGGGGAGCTGTTTTTT
CASSDGLAGGFGELFF
>TRBV5-1|NA|TRBJ1-6|17|NA
TGCGCCAGCAGCTTGGGTGGGCTGGGGGCGAGGAATTCACCCCTCCACTTT
CASSLGGLGARNSPLHF
>TRBV6-6|NA|TRBJ1-1|14|NA
TGTGCCAGCAGTTACCCCAGTGAAAACACTGAAGCTTTCTTT
CASSYPSENTEAFF
>TRBV19|TRBD1|TRBJ1-2|15|NA
TGTGCCAGCACGGGACAGGGGGCAATCGGCTATGGCTACACCTTC
CASTGQGAIGYGYTF
>TRBV24-1|TRBD2|TRBJ2-1|15|NA
TGTGCCACCAGCCCGGCACTAGCGGGCCCCAATGAGCAGTTCTTC
CATSPALAGPNEQFF
>TRBV10-2|TRBD1|TRBJ1-1|17|NA
TGCGCCAGCAGTGAGTCAAACAGGGGCGTCTCGAACACTGAAGCTTTCTTT
CASSESNRGVSNTEAFF
>TRBV4-1|NA|TRBJ2-5|17|NA
TGCGCCAGCAGCGCCAGCCCCCGGAGATTAGTGTTAGAGACCCAGTACTTC
CASSASPRRLVLETQYF
>TRBV2|NA|TRBJ1-6|14|NA
TGTGCCAGCAGTCGAGGGCCAATCACTTCACCCCTCCACTTT
CASSRGPITSPLHF
>TRBV3-1/TRBV3-2|TRBD2|TRBJ2-1|16|NA
TGTGCCAGCAGCCCGGTAGCGGGGAGGGGATACAATGAGCAGTTCTTC
CASSPVAGRGYNEQFF
>TRBV20-1|TRBD1|TRBJ1-3|17|NA
TGCAGTGCTAGTTCGATGAGACAGGGGGCGACTGGAAACACCATATATTTT
CSASSMRQGATGNTIYF
>TRBV28|TRBD1|TRBJ1-1|12|NA
TGTGCCAGCAGTTTACGGGACAGAGAAGCTTTCTTT
CASSLRDREAFF
>TRBV3-1/TRBV3-2|NA|TRBJ1-6|14|few
TGTGCCAGCAGCCGGGGGCCCTATAATTCACCCCTCCACTTT
CASSRGPYNSPLHF
>TRBV19|TRBD1|TRBJ1-3|15|NA
TGTGCCAGTAGTCTCAGGGACAGCCTGGAACGCACCATATATTTT
CASSLRDSLERTIYF
>TRBV5-1|TRBD1|TRBJ2-1|13|NA
TGCGCCAGCAGTTGGGACAGGGAAGGTGAGCAGTTCTTC
CASSWDREGEQFF
>TRBV6-2/TRBV6-3|NA|TRBJ1-2|16|NA
TGTGCCAGCAGTTACTCGAATAAGGGGAAGGACTATGGCTACACCTTC
CASSYSNKGKDYGYTF
>TRBV27|TRBD1|TRBJ1-2|13|NA
TGTGCCAGCACCAAACAGGGGGCGGTTGGCTACACCTTC
CASTKQGAVGYTF
>TRBV24-1|TRBD1|TRBJ1-2|14|NA
TGTGCCACCAGTGATTTAGGACAGGGTGCTGGCTACACCTTC
CATSDLGQGAGYTF
>TRBV6-5|NA|TRBJ2-5|16|NA
TGTGCCAGCAGTTACCCCCAAACAGGCTACCAAGAGACCCAGTACTTC
CASSYPQTGYQETQYF
>TRBV2|TRBD2|TRBJ2-3|16|few
TGTGCCAGCAGTGAAGAGGGCGGGGGGGCCGCAGATACGCAGTATTTT
CASSEEGGGAADTQYF
>TRBV13|TRBD1|TRBJ1-1|18|NA
TGTGCCAGCAGCCCTAGACGGGGACAGGGGGTAAGGGTCACTGAAGCTTTCTTT
CASSPRRGQGVRVTEAFF
>TRBV19|NA|TRBJ1-5|15|NA
TGTGCCAGTAGTGGGCGGGGGGAGCCCAATCAGCCCCAGCATTTT
CASSGRGEPNQPQHF
>TRBV27|NA|TRBJ2-5|15|NA
TGTGCCAGCAGGGCCGTGGGTAGCCTAATGGAGACCCAGTACTTC
CASRAVGSLMETQYF
>TRBV28|NA|TRBJ1-6|13|NA
TGTGCCAGCAGTCCCCTTTATAATTCACCCCTCCACTTT
CASSPLYNSPLHF
>TRBV12-3/TRBV12-4|NA|TRBJ2-2|12|NA
TGTGCCAGCAGTTTTGTAGCCGGGGAGCTGTTTTTT
CASSFVAGELFF
>TRBV11-2|NA|TRBJ1-1|14|NA
TGTGCCAGCAGCGGGGGCACAGGGTACGCTGAAGCTTTCTTT
CASSGGTGYAEAFF
>TRBV27|TRBD1|TRBJ1-4|19|NA
TGTGCCAGCAGTTTATTTGGGGGTGGTACAGGGGCTTTATACGAAAAACTGTTTTTT
CASSLFGGGTGALYEKLFF
>TRBV2|NA|TRBJ2-3|16|NA
TGTGCCAGCAGTCTTAGGGACTCCTTGTCGGAAGATACGCAGTATTTT
CASSLRDSLSEDTQYF
>TRBV15|TRBD1|TRBJ1-1|17|NA
TGTGCCACAAAGCCGGGACAGCAAACCCAGTGGGACACTGAAGCTTTCTTT
CATKPGQQTQWDTEAFF
>TRBV7-2|NA|TRBJ1-5|14|NA
TGTGCCAGCAGCTTAGCGCGGGGGGATCAGCCCCAGCATTTT
CASSLARGDQPQHF
>TRBV7-9|NA|TRBJ2-3|16|NA
TGTGCCAGCAGCTTAGGTACAGCACGGAGCACAGATACGCAGTATTTT
CASSLGTARSTDTQYF
>TRBV12-5|NA|TRBJ2-3|12|NA
TGTGCTAGTGGTTCTTCTACAGATACGCAGTATTTT
CASGSSTDTQYF
>TRBV5-5|TRBD2|TRBJ2-5|16|NA
TGTGCCAGCAGCTTAGGTGGGGGGAGGGGACAAGAGACCCAGTACTTC
CASSLGGGRGQETQYF
>TRBV28|NA|TRBJ1-2|13|NA
TGTGCCACATGGCCGGTTGAGGGAAATGGCTACACCTTC
CATWPVEGNGYTF
>TRBV21-1|NA|TRBJ1-3|15|NA
TGTGCCAGCAGCAAAGGAGGGGGCACTGGAAACACCATATATTTT
CASSKGGGTGNTIYF
>TRBV21-1|NA|TRBJ2-1|16|NA
TGTGCCAGCAGCAAAGCGGGACTAGCGTTGAACAATGAGCAGTTCTTC
CASSKAGLALNNEQFF
>TRBV5-1|TRBD2|TRBJ2-3|16|NA
TGCGCCAGCAGCCCACTCACTAGCGGGAGTTCAGATACGCAGTATTTT
CASSPLTSGSSDTQYF
>TRBV29-1|NA|TRBJ1-3|14|NA
TGCAGCGTAAATACAGGGAGCTCTGGAAACACCATATATTTT
CSVNTGSSGNTIYF
>TRBV5-6|NA|TRBJ1-2|15|NA
TGTGCCAGCAGCCCGGGGGGCGGGGAGGACTATGGCTACACCTTC
CASSPGGGEDYGYTF
>TRBV28|NA|TRBJ1-5|16|once
TGTGCCAGCAGTCCAGAAAGTCGGGGAAGCAATCAGCCCCAGCATTTT
CASSPESRGSNQPQHF
>TRBV2|NA|TRBJ1-4|14|NA
TGTGCCAGCAGAAAACAGGGCTTGAATGAAAAACTGTTTTTT
CASRKQGLNEKLFF
>TRBV18|TRBD2|TRBJ2-5|15|once
TGTGCCAGCTCACCACAGCGGGGGCCTGGGGAGACCCAGTACTTC
CASSPQRGPGETQYF
>TRBV19|NA|TRBJ2-1|14|NA
TGTGCCAGCAGTCACGGGGATTCCTACAATGAGCAGTTCTTC
CASSHGDSYNEQFF
>TRBV24-1|TRBD1|TRBJ1-2|16|NA
TGTGCCACCAGTGATGCCCGGACAGGGGGGCGATATGGCTACACCTTC
CATSDARTGGRYGYTF
>TRBV19|TRBD1|TRBJ1-1|15|NA
TGTGCCAGTAGTCGACGACAGGGTTTGAACACTGAAGCTTTCTTT
CASSRRQGLNTEAFF
>TRBV24-1|TRBD1|TRBJ2-2|16|few
TGTGCCACCAGTGATAGGACAGGGGGATACACCGGGGAGCTGTTTTTT
CATSDRTGGYTGELFF
>TRBV18|NA|TRBJ1-3|13|NA
TGTGCCAGCTCACCAGGGAGAGGAAACACCATATATTTT
CASSPGRGNTIYF
>TRBV10-3|TRBD1|TRBJ1-1|14|few
TGTGCCATCACCTCACAGGGGGAGAACACTGAAGCTTTCTTT
CAITSQGENTEAFF
>TRBV2|TRBD2|TRBJ2-1|15|NA
TGTGCCAGCAGTGAAGAGCGGGGGAACTACAATGAGCAGTTCTTC
CASSEERGNYNEQFF
>TRBV18|NA|TRBJ1-2|15|few
TGTGCCAGCTCACCAACCCAGGGTGTAAACTATGGCTACACCTTC
CASSPTQGVNYGYTF
>TRBV5-6|TRBD1|TRBJ1-2|13|NA
TGTGCCAGCAGCGGGACAGATGTCTTAGGCTACACCTTC
CASSGTDVLGYTF
>TRBV3-1/TRBV3-2|NA|TRBJ2-3|16|once
TGTGCCAGCAGCCAAGGAGGGCAGGCCTTCACAGATACGCAGTATTTT
CASSQGGQAFTDTQYF
>TRBV11-2|NA|TRBJ1-4|13|NA
TGTGCCAGCAGCTTATACAGCCGTGAAAAACTGTTTTTT
CASSLYSREKLFF
>TRBV6-2/TRBV6-3|NA|TRBJ1-1|15|NA
TGTGCCAGCAGTTACAGCAGGGCTCCGAACACTGAAGCTTTCTTT
CASSYSRAPNTEAFF
>TRBV24-1|NA|TRBJ1-5|16|NA
TGTGCCACCAGTGAAGCCGGGACAACTAGCAATCAGCCCCAGCATTTT
CATSEAGTTSNQPQHF